This TCR beta chain was sequenced in a study of CXCR3-negative and CXCR3-positive naive CD8 T cells. In germline, CDR1 is SGHTA, CDR2 FQGNSA. The length of the CDR3 is 16 residues. Researchers sorted 250,000 to 350,000 cells of each CD8+ T cell subset in triplicate. The libraries of TRB cDNA were prepared using 5' RACE with UMI labels. TCRdb re-called the 5' RACE reads and shows each CDR3 protein once, DNA omitted. In total, the table holds roughly 93,000 distinct CDR3 sequences. The study's findings and limits: The TRBV-TRBJ usage of naive CXCR3-negative and CXCR3-positive cells was similar, but that of memory cells differed. Most assays used freshly isolated PBMCs, as cryopreservation partially reduced CXCR3. Compared with CXCR3-negative naive cells, CXCR3-positive naive cells showed more hydrophobic TRB CDR3s. In both naive subsets diversity was comparably high, whereas memory CD8+ cells showed much lower diversity.

Of note for this clonotype: Its target is not known.

This rearrangement joins TRBV7-2 to TRBJ2-3; TCRdb's D gene call, TRBD2, goes unchecked for lack of DNA. The receptor was isolated from a human donor in good health. Some clones in this sample may be carry-over from other donors' samples. The sequenced sample was naive CXCR3+ CD8+ T cells from blood. The subset denotes: CD45RO-CCR7+CD27+CD95- naive CD8+ T cells expressing CXCR3 (TNR3+). CDR3 in amino acids: CASSLLAGGVIDTQYF.